Listed below are T cell receptor beta chains from one sample, sequenced in a study of cytomegalovirus exposure and HLA in healthy donors. Clones were sequenced by immunoSEQ multiplex PCR, and TCRdb holds only the in-frame ones, with some missing. The table shows roughly 200,000 clones, with more than 60% occurring only once. Sequencing input: PBMCs. The receptor source for this set is a man in his forties or fifties in good health and CMV-seronegative. Each CDR3 is given with its conserved first and last residue. D genes are given only for firm matches. Clone size is given for some rows only: seen once, a few or many times, or a class if the clone is expanded.

d_call j_call v_call clone_size cdr3_aa cdr3_nt
TRBD1 TRBJ1-6 TRBV9 few CASGNDRGSPLHF TGTGCCAGCGGAAACGACAGGGGTTCACCCCTCCACTTT
. TRBJ1-4 TRBV7-9 . CASSLNTQQKLFF TGTGCCAGCAGCTTAAACACCCAACAGAAACTGTTTTTT
. TRBJ2-7 TRBV30 once CAWSVLVGGWEQYF TGTGCCTGGAGTGTACTCGTGGGGGGATGGGAGCAGTACTTC
TRBD1 TRBJ1-4 TRBV28 . CASRGGRGEKLFF TGTGCCAGCAGAGGGGGCAGGGGTGAAAAACTGTTTTTT
TRBD2 TRBJ2-1 TRBV5-1 . CASSLVPSLAGGLNEQFF TGCGCCAGCAGCTTGGTCCCCTCCCTAGCGGGAGGGCTCAATGAGCAGTTCTTC
. TRBJ2-2 TRBV5-6 . CASSPQVRVNTGELFF TGTGCCAGCAGCCCCCAGGTGCGGGTGAACACCGGGGAGCTGTTTTTT
. TRBJ1-5 TRBV27 . CASSSLAGRPNQPQHF TGTGCCAGCAGTTCCCTGGCAGGGCGTCCCAATCAGCCCCAGCATTTT
TRBD1 TRBJ1-2 TRBV18 once CASSIGQGRKGYTF TGTGCCAGCTCGATCGGACAGGGCAGGAAAGGCTACACCTTC
. TRBJ1-2 TRBV5-6 . CASSYDSLYGYTF TGTGCCAGCAGCTACGACAGCCTCTATGGCTACACCTTC
. TRBJ1-1 TRBV6-4 . CASSPRFEAFF TGTGCCAGCAGTCCCCGGTTTGAAGCTTTCTTT
TRBD1 TRBJ1-4 TRBV6-6 . CASSYGTGKQEKLFF TGTGCCAGCAGTTACGGGACAGGGAAGCAGGAAAAACTGTTTTTT
TRBD2 TRBJ2-1 TRBV7-3 . CASSSASGGSYNEQFF TGTGCCAGCAGCTCGGCTAGCGGCGGCTCCTACAATGAGCAGTTCTTC
. TRBJ2-1 TRBV6-5 . CASRIGVAGNEQFF TGTGCCAGCAGGATAGGGGTTGCGGGAAACGAGCAGTTCTTC
TRBD2 TRBJ2-5 TRBV7-6 few CASSLVTSGSSTETQYF TGTGCCAGCAGCTTAGTTACTAGCGGGAGTTCGACAGAGACCCAGTACTTC
TRBD2 TRBJ2-3 TRBV4-2 . CASSQKGLASSTDTQYF TGTGCCAGCAGTCAAAAGGGACTAGCGTCTAGCACAGATACGCAGTATTTT
TRBD1 TRBJ1-5 TRBV15 . CATSSNDRVGNQPQHF TGTGCCACCAGCAGCAATGACAGGGTTGGCAATCAGCCCCAGCATTTT
. TRBJ2-2 TRBV11-2 . CASSSQGYGELFF TGTGCCAGCAGCTCACAGGGTTACGGGGAGCTGTTTTTT
TRBD1 TRBJ2-3 TRBV11-3 . CASSLLGQGPDTQYF TGTGCCAGCAGCTTACTGGGACAGGGGCCAGATACGCAGTATTTT
. TRBJ2-1 TRBV19 . CASSPGVPGQFF TGTGCCAGTAGTCCCGGCGTCCCAGGGCAGTTCTTC
. TRBJ2-7 TRBV4-1 . CASSQEPGDSYEQYF TGCGCCAGCAGCCAAGAACCGGGAGATTCCTACGAGCAATACTTC
. TRBJ2-3 TRBV7-3 . CASSFDEGGTDTQYF TGTGCCAGCAGCTTTGATGAGGGGGGCACAGATACGCAGTATTTT
. TRBJ2-4 TRBV6-5 . CASSRGQGFQYF TGTGCCAGCAGTCGCGGACAAGGGTTTCAGTACTTC
. TRBJ1-3 TRBV5-5 . CASSLGQPISGNTIYF TGTGCCAGCAGCTTGGGACAGCCGATCTCTGGAAACACCATATATTTT
TRBD2 TRBJ2-7 TRBV29-1 . CSVGEGWSYEQYF TGCAGCGTTGGGGAGGGGTGGTCCTACGAGCAGTACTTC